This T cell receptor (beta chain) was recorded in a study of cytomegalovirus exposure and HLA in healthy donors. General study results and limits: The classifier reportedly diagnosed cytomegalovirus status with high specificity and sensitivity. Common viral pathogens seemed, in a later analysis, to connect with several of the most significant clusters.

With regard to this clone: Its matching antigen is unknown.

Researchers ran the PCR with 60 Vbeta and 13 Jbeta primers. This table comes from immunoSEQ multiplex PCR, and its TCRdb copy is limited to in-frame clones, with some not included. The table includes about 110,000 clones, roughly 80% detected once. The material sequenced was PBMCs. This receptor was taken from a man in his thirties or forties in good health and CMV-seropositive.

This CDR3 reads CASWLAVSTDTQYF. In nucleotides, the CDR3 is TGTGCTAGTTGGCTAGCGGTAAGCACAGATACGCAGTATTTT. This rearrangement joins TRBV6-1 to TRBJ2-3, with 7 nucleotides matching TRBD2. The CDR3 spans 14 residues. Germline values: CDR1 MNHNS, CDR2 SASEGT.